Shown below are 20 T cell receptor beta chains from a single sample sequenced in a study of shared clonotypes between healthy human individuals. Clones were sequenced by immunoSEQ multiplex PCR, and TCRdb holds only the in-frame ones, with some missing. Among about 1.9 million clones, roughly 95% were seen once, and the ten largest hold more than 1.5%. Naive-designated CD8 cells lacked CD45RO, were positively enriched for CCR7, and omitted terminally differentiated effector memory CD45RA+ cells. The sample comprised naive CD8+ T cells from PBMCs. These receptors were collected from a man younger than 30 in good health. Some clones in this sample may be carry-over from other donors' samples.

The rearrangement joins TRBV27 to TRBJ2-5, with D maybe TRBD1 (7 bases). The ends were cut back, 5 bases at V and 5 bases at J, with 21 bases in the middle. Germline CDR1 is MNHEY and CDR2 is SMNVEV (reference sequence). This CDR3 has 16 amino acids. The CDR3 DNA reads as TGTGCCAGCAGTCCCTCATTACAGGGGAGGTTGGAGACCCAGTACTTC. Protein: CASSPSLQGRLETQYF.

The J gene is TRBJ1-2, the V gene TRBV27; 9 bases are shared with TRBD1. CDR3 length: 14 amino acids. V lost 6 bases, J lost 8 bases, and 10 bases stayed unmatched. Germline V gene sequence: CDR1 MNHEY, CDR2 SMNVEV (reference sequence). The CDR3 coding sequence is TGTGCCAGCAGCCATCGGACAGGGGCGGGCGGCTACACCTTC. Its translation is CASSHRTGAGGYTF.

This clone appeared once. The chain carries TRBV5-1 and TRBJ2-1, with a possible D match to TRBD1 (6 bases). The CDR3 spans 16 residues. Trimming removed 3 bases from V and 5 bases from J, with 18 bases in between. Germline lookup yields CDR1 SGHRS and CDR2 YFSETQ. The CDR3 is CASSSDPQGEDNEQFF. The CDR3 region has the DNA TGCGCCAGCAGCTCGGACCCACAGGGTGAAGACAATGAGCAGTTCTTC.

The chain is built from TRBV11-2 and TRBJ1-4; possible D gene TRBD1, 5 bases. V was trimmed by 1 base and J by 1 base, leaving 13 bases between them. Germline lookup yields CDR1 SGHAT and CDR2 FQNNGV. The CDR3 extends over 17 amino acids. The CDR3 loop is CASSLVRLQGTNEKLFF. CDR3 coding DNA: TGTGCCAGCAGCTTAGTTCGGTTGCAGGGAACTAATGAAAAACTGTTTTTT.

The chain carries TRBV4-1 and TRBJ1-2; TRBD1 matches at 9 bases. J was trimmed by 6 bases and V by 7 bases; bases with no gene match: 12. The CDR3 totals 15 residues. Looked up from germline, CDR1 is MGHRA and CDR2 is YSYEKL. CDR3 coding DNA: TGCGCCAGCACCGCCAACGAGGGACAGGGAAATGGCTACACCTTC. It codes for CASTANEGQGNGYTF.

The chain uses TRBV7-9 and TRBJ2-1; no definite D call. The CDR3 is 13 amino acids. V was cut by 3 bases and J by 8 bases, with 11 bases left in between. Germline values: CDR1 SEHNR, CDR2 FQNEAQ (reference sequence). DNA for the CDR3: TGTGCCAGCAGCTTTACTGGTAACTATGAGCAGTTCTTC. It translates to CASSFTGNYEQFF.

The chain couples TRBV28 to TRBJ2-5; 8 nucleotides line up with TRBD2. The CDR3 has 17 residues. CDR1 is MDHEN, CDR2 SYDVKM, per germline. V was clipped by 1 base and J by 5 bases; unmatched bases: 12. CDR3 loop: CASSLFSHGRAGETQYF. DNA for the CDR3: TGTGCCAGCAGTTTATTTTCCCACGGGAGGGCGGGGGAGACCCAGTACTTC.

The chain is built from TRBV9 and TRBJ2-5; TRBD2 agrees at 8 bases. The CDR3 spans 14 residues. Germline V gene data show CDR1 as SGDLS and CDR2 as YYNGEE. After removal of 4 bases from V and 5 bases from J, the junction contained 7 bases not matched to a gene. CDR3 DNA: TGTGCCAGCAGCAACGGGGGGGGCTGGGAGACCCAGTACTTC. It translates to CASSNGGGWETQYF.

The genes are TRBV19 and TRBJ1-2; 11 bases match TRBD1. J was trimmed by 8 bases and V by 4 bases; bases with no gene match: 6. The V gene's germline CDR1 is LNHDA and CDR2 SQIVND (reference sequence). This CDR3 region has 14 residues. CDR3 coding DNA: TGTGCCAGTAGTACCCGGACAGGGGGCCTGGGCTACACCTTC. Encoded protein: CASSTRTGGLGYTF.

The J gene is TRBJ2-5, the V gene TRBV27; D may correspond to TRBD1 or TRBD2 (5 bases each). This CDR3 has 15 residues. Trimming removed 0 bases from V and 0 bases from J, with 8 bases in between. CDR1 and CDR2 (germline): MNHEY, SMNVEV (reference sequence). The CDR3 here is CASSLSWGYQETQYF. DNA for the CDR3: TGTGCCAGCAGTTTATCGTGGGGGTACCAAGAGACCCAGTACTTC.

The chain recombines TRBV11-2 with TRBJ2-7, with 13 bases fitting TRBD2. Germline-derived CDR1 and CDR2 are SGHAT and FQNNGV. The CDR3 extends over 18 amino acids. V lost 5 bases, J lost 3 bases, and 13 bases stayed unmatched. The CDR3, as DNA: TGTGCCAGCAGCCCAAGCCCCTTACTAGCGGGAGGGTTCTACGAGCAGTACTTC. It codes for CASSPSPLLAGGFYEQYF.

The chain is built from TRBV19 and TRBJ2-7, with D possibly being TRBD2 (6 bases). Trimming removed 3 bases from V and 5 bases from J, with 17 bases in between. Per germline, CDR1 LNHDA and CDR2 SQIVND (reference sequence). The CDR3 runs to 15 residues. The DNA of the CDR3 is TGTGCCAGTAGTATCCGGGGGAGGTTTCTTGACGAGCAGTACTTC. Translation: CASSIRGRFLDEQYF.

V and J are TRBV4-2 and TRBJ2-2; tentative D call: TRBD1 (5 bases). The CDR3 is made up of 16 amino acids. The germline V and J ends were trimmed by 3 bases and 4 bases, with 15 bases remaining between them. Germline assignment: CDR1 LGHNA and CDR2 YNFKEQ. Written as DNA, the CDR3 is TGTGCCAGCAGCCAGGAATCAGGGTTAAGCACCGGGGAGCTGTTTTTT. Translating gives CASSQESGLSTGELFF.

This clone was seen a single time. The chain joins TRBV5-4 to TRBJ2-1, with a possible D match to TRBD1 (5 bases). The CDR3 runs 12 residues. CDR1 SGHNT and CDR2 YYREEE come from the germline V gene (reference sequence). V was clipped by 4 bases and J by 6 bases, with 8 bases between them. The CDR3: CASSLDSNEQFF. CDR3 DNA: TGTGCCAGCAGCCTCGACAGCAATGAGCAGTTCTTC.

A word on this clone: In the same sample, other DNA sequences code for this CDR3. The chain recombines TRBV30 with TRBJ2-7, with 8 bases that match TRBD1. Losses at the gene ends were 1 base for V and 7 bases for J; bases not matched to a gene: 0. Germline CDR1 and CDR2: GTSNPN and SVGIG (reference sequence). The CDR3 totals 11 residues. CDR3 loop: CAWSDRGEQYF. In nucleotides, the CDR3 is TGTGCCTGGAGTGACAGGGGGGAGCAGTACTTC.

Here the CDR3 reads CASSLTPDSGNTIYF. CDR3 DNA: TGTGCCAGCAGCTTAACCCCAGATTCTGGAAACACCATATATTTT. This chain connects TRBV7-2 to TRBJ1-3; no reliable D call. Germline lookup yields CDR1 SGHTA and CDR2 FQGNSA. Deletions cut 2 bases from V and 1 base from J, with 9 bases between. The CDR3 consists of 15 residues.

This sequence joins TRBV9 and TRBJ2-2; tentative D call: TRBD2 (5 bases). The length of the CDR3 is 14 residues. CDR1 and CDR2 (germline): SGDLS, YYNGEE. Trimming took 4 bases from V and 3 from J, leaving 10 bases between them. This CDR3 reads CASSRGPDTGELFF. The CDR3 DNA follows: TGTGCCAGCAGCCGCGGGCCCGACACCGGGGAGCTGTTTTTT. Using reference TRBV9 and TRBJ2-2 for the parts outside the CDR3, the full variable domain is DSGVTQTPKHLITATGQRVTLRCSPRSGDLSVYWYQQSLDQGLQFLIQYYNGEERAKGNILERFSAQQFPDLHSELNLSSLELGDSALYFCASSRGPDTGELFFGEGSRLTVL.

This clone was counted between two and nine times. CDR3 bases: TGTGCCAGCAGCTTGGGGCCGGGGCCCAGCTATGGCTACACCTTC. Amino acids: CASSLGPGPSYGYTF. V is TRBV5-6 and J is TRBJ1-2; D perhaps matches TRBD1 (5 bases). CDR1 and CDR2 (germline): SGHDT, YYEEEE. V dropped 0 bases and J dropped 4 bases, with 13 bases sitting between them. This CDR3 comprises 15 residues.

This clone was counted a single time. This chain links TRBV29-1 with TRBJ1-2; 8 nucleotides align to TRBD1. Germline V gene lookup returns CDR1 SQVTM and CDR2 ANQGSEA. Losses at the gene ends were 7 bases for V and 3 bases for J; bases not matched to a gene: 4. The CDR3 length is 12 residues. CDR3 residues: CSAQGGDYGYTF. DNA of the CDR3: TGCAGCGCACAGGGGGGGGACTATGGCTACACCTTC.

The chain couples TRBV7-6 to TRBJ2-1; 8 bases agree with TRBD2. Trimming at V came to 1 base and at J to 7 bases, leaving 9 bases not matched to a gene. The CDR3 totals 16 residues. In germline, CDR1 is SGHVS, CDR2 FNYEAQ. CDR3 protein: CASSLGGGFFGNEQFF. The CDR3 bases are TGTGCCAGCAGCTTAGGCGGGGGGTTTTTTGGGAATGAGCAGTTCTTC.